Below are 19 T cell receptor beta chains sequenced from a single sample in a study of CD8 T cells in ankylosing spondylitis. Overall study findings and caveats: Characteristic of ankylosing spondylitis blood, it appeared, was a TCR beta motif comprising about eight highly homologous variants.

These receptors' antigens are unknown. Via MiXCR, TCRdb re-called the 5' RACE reads, giving one row per CDR3 protein. The sample consists of some 700,000 distinct CDR3 sequences, 15% to 20% of them appearing once. What was sequenced was blood, either unsorted or a sorted T cell fraction (not recorded which). These receptors all stem from a male donor with ankylosing spondylitis.

This clonotype was counted a few times. The chain couples TRBV29-1 to TRBJ1-2; 8 bases line up with TRBD1. Germline CDR1 and CDR2: SQVTM and ANQGSEA. CDR3 size: 13 residues. V lost 7 bases and J lost 7; bases outside the gene matches: 11. The CDR3 DNA follows: TGCAGCGCTCCTGGACAGGGAGAGGCTGGCTACACCTTC. Amino acids: CSAPGQGEAGYTF.

The V call is TRBV5-5, the J call TRBJ1-2; D remains unclear. The CDR3 runs to 15 residues. V was trimmed by 0 bases and J by 6 bases, leaving 15 bases between them. CDR1 is SGHKS, CDR2 YYEKEE, per germline (reference sequence). In DNA form, the CDR3 reads TGTGCCAGCAGCTTGGTTGGCAGCGCCCTAGATGGCTACACCTTC. Translated, it gives CASSLVGSALDGYTF. The variable domain in full, with the rest retrieved from reference TRBV5-5 and TRBJ1-2, is DAGVTQSPTHLIKTRGQQVTLRCSPISGHKSVSWYQQVLGQGPQFIFQYYEKEERGRGNFPDRFSARQFPNYSSELNVNALLLGDSALYLCASSLVGSALDGYTFGSGTRLTVV.

The gene calls are TRBV12-3 or TRBV12-4 and TRBJ1-1, with 7 bases that match TRBD1. The CDR3 runs 15 residues. V dropped 6 bases and J dropped 5; count of bases not matched to a gene: 12. The CDR3 coding sequence is TGTGCCAGCAGCACCGCTACAGGGGTTGAAACTGAAGCTTTCTTT. Translating it yields CASSTATGVETEAFF.

CDR3 DNA: TGCGCCAGCAGCCAAGATTGGTTCTCGGATACTGGAAACACCATATATTTT. It specifies CASSQDWFSDTGNTIYF. V and J are TRBV4-1 and TRBJ1-3, with D unresolved. The V end lost 0 bases, the J end lost 2 bases, and 14 bases lay between the germline ends. This CDR3 region has 17 residues. Germline V gene sequence: CDR1 MGHRA, CDR2 YSYEKL.

This clonotype was counted a single time. The gene calls are TRBV7-9 and TRBJ2-7; TRBD1 matches at 9 bases. From germline, CDR1 is SEHNR and CDR2 FQNEAQ (reference sequence). V was pared by 2 bases and J by 0 bases, with 5 bases of the junction left unmatched. The CDR3 is 16 residues long. CDR3 sequence: CASSLQGQGPSYEQYF. DNA of the CDR3: TGTGCCAGCAGCTTACAAGGACAGGGGCCCTCCTACGAGCAGTACTTC.

This clonotype has just a few counts. The rearrangement joins TRBV28 to TRBJ2-7; 11 nucleotides match TRBD2. J lost 3 bases, V lost 5 bases, and 12 bases had no gene match. The CDR3 has 17 residues. Germline V gives CDR1 MDHEN, CDR2 SYDVKM. The DNA for the CDR3 is TGTGCCAGCAGTCCTTCCCAGACTAGCGGGATGGGCTACGAGCAGTACTTC. Translating it yields CASSPSQTSGMGYEQYF.

The V gene is TRBV3-1, the J gene TRBJ2-7; tentatively, D is TRBD1 (6 bases). CDR1 LGHDT and CDR2 YNNKEL come from the germline V gene (reference sequence). The CDR3 has 14 amino acids. V lost 4 bases and J 5 bases, leaving 15 bases between the germline ends. This CDR3 is CASSPTQGLDEQYF. DNA of the CDR3: TGTGCCAGCAGCCCTACTCAGGGGCTCGACGAGCAGTACTTC.

The chain recombines TRBV20-1 with TRBJ2-7; 12 positions match TRBD1. J gave up 0 bases and V 5 bases, and 5 bases lay outside the gene matches. The germline V gene encodes CDR1 DFQATT and CDR2 SNEGSKA (reference sequence). The CDR3 contains 15 residues. CDR3 loop: CSAGPGQGASYEQYF. The CDR3 DNA follows: TGCAGTGCTGGCCCGGGACAGGGGGCCTCCTACGAGCAGTACTTC.

This clonotype was recorded a few times. The chain has TRBV11-2 and TRBJ1-2; TRBD1 matches 7 bases. The CDR3 totals 14 residues. The V segment lost 3 bases and the J segment 8 bases; nucleotides outside the gene matches: 9. Germline V lookup: CDR1 SGHAT, CDR2 FQNNGV. CDR3 in DNA: TGTGCCAGCAGCTTCTTTGAGGGGGCGCGGGGCTACACCTTC. Amino acid sequence: CASSFFEGARGYTF.

There are a few counts of this clonotype. The V and J genes are TRBV20-1 and TRBJ2-7; TRBD2 matches 9 bases. The CDR3 sequence is 15 residues long. The germline CDR1 and CDR2 sequences are DFQATT and SNEGSKA (reference sequence). Germline trimming cut 0 bases from V and 7 bases from J; bases unmatched to any gene: 10. The DNA for the CDR3 is TGCAGTGCTAGAGAACCGGGACTAGCAACGGAAGAGCAGTACTTC. Encoded protein: CSAREPGLATEEQYF.

This clonotype has only a few counts. This rearrangement joins TRBV29-1 to TRBJ2-7; D assignment may be TRBD1 or TRBD2 (5 bases each). The germline V and J ends were trimmed by 5 bases and 2 bases, with 10 bases remaining between them. Germline loops: CDR1 SQVTM, CDR2 ANQGSEA. The CDR3 has 12 amino acids. The CDR3 sequence is CSVRDGPYEQYF. The DNA of the CDR3 is TGCAGCGTTCGGGACGGGCCCTACGAGCAGTACTTC.

In this sample, this clonotype turned up a few times. The rearrangement links TRBV6-4 to TRBJ2-3; D gene uncertain. Trimming pared 8 bases from V and 6 bases from J, leaving 9 bases between. Germline CDR1 MRHNA, CDR2 SNTAGT. The CDR3 extends over 11 amino acids. In DNA, the CDR3 is TGTGCCAGCTTTATCCTTGATACGCAGTATTTT. It encodes CASFILDTQYF.

This clonotype was counted only a few times. The chain joins TRBV12-3 or TRBV12-4 to TRBJ2-1; D possibly corresponds to TRBD2 (7 bases). This CDR3 is 15 amino acids long. Trimming left V 6 bases short and J 2 bases short, with 14 bases between. CDR3 region: CASSWRGGAYNEQFF. For the CDR3, the DNA is TGTGCCAGCAGCTGGAGGGGGGGGGCCTACAATGAGCAGTTCTTC.

This clonotype came up many times. V is TRBV20-1 and J is TRBJ2-1; 8 nucleotides match TRBD2. The germline V gene encodes CDR1 DFQATT and CDR2 SNEGSKA (reference sequence). V lost 5 bases, J lost 9 bases, and 15 bases stayed unmatched. The CDR3 consists of 15 residues. Here the CDR3 DNA reads TGCAGTGCTCCCCGCACGAGCGGGAGAGGTGCTGAGCAGTTCTTC. Translation: CSAPRTSGRGAEQFF.

This clonotype was counted a few times. V gene TRBV11-2 combines with J gene TRBJ2-1; 14 bases line up with TRBD2. The CDR3 consists of 17 residues. With 6 bases clipped from V and 4 bases from J, the junction kept 8 bases outside the gene matches. In germline, CDR1 is SGHAT, CDR2 FQNNGV. The CDR3 DNA is TGTGCCAGCAGTCTGGGGACTAGCGGGAGTTTGTACAATGAGCAGTTCTTC. It codes for CASSLGTSGSLYNEQFF. The whole variable domain, remainder taken from reference TRBV11-2 and TRBJ2-1, is EAGVAQSPRYKIIEKRQSVAFWCNPISGHATLYWYQQILGQGPKLLIQFQNNGVVDDSQLPKDRFSAERLKGVDSTLKIQPAKLEDSAVYLCASSLGTSGSLYNEQFFGPGTRLTVL.

The V call is TRBV29-1, the J call TRBJ2-1; a possible D gene is TRBD2 (6 bases). Trimming cost V 6 bases and J 7 bases, with 22 bases left between them. The CDR3 consists of 15 residues. Germline loops: CDR1 SQVTM, CDR2 ANQGSEA. The CDR3 DNA follows: TGCAGCGTCCCGGGCCCGCGACTAGACGCGAATGAGCAGTTCTTC. Amino acids: CSVPGPRLDANEQFF.

V and J are TRBV5-1 and TRBJ2-1; TRBD2 aligns across 14 bases. After removal of 4 bases from V and 7 bases from J, the junction contained 4 bases not matched to a gene. The germline V gene has CDR1 SGHRS and CDR2 YFSETQ. The CDR3 runs to 15 residues. CDR3 coding DNA: TGCGCCAGCAGCCCTCGGACTAGCGGGAGGAATGAGCAGTTCTTC. Translated, it gives CASSPRTSGRNEQFF.

This sequence joins TRBV2 and TRBJ2-1, with D hard to call. V lost 7 bases and J lost 7, with 20 bases in between. Per germline, CDR1 SNHLY and CDR2 FYNNEI. This CDR3 region has 15 residues. The CDR3 sequence is CASTVYSISSNEQFF. In DNA form, the CDR3 reads TGTGCCAGCACTGTTTATTCTATTTCGTCTAATGAGCAGTTCTTC.

The chain employs TRBV6-2 or TRBV6-3 and TRBJ2-3, with 14 bases lining up with TRBD2. V dropped 5 bases and J dropped 1; count of bases not matched to a gene: 2. Per germline, CDR1 MNHEY and CDR2 SVGEGT. CDR3 length equals 16 residues. The CDR3 DNA is TGTGCCAGCAGTAAGGGACTAGCGGGGGGCACAGATACGCAGTATTTT. Translated, it gives CASSKGLAGGTDTQYF.